Shown below are 20 T cell receptor beta chains from a single sample sequenced in a study of cytomegalovirus exposure and HLA in healthy donors. PCR amplification relied on 60 Vbeta primers (plus 13 Jbeta primers). Libraries were prepared by immunoSEQ multiplex PCR; TCRdb keeps only in-frame clonotypes and omits some of them. This sample carries roughly 110,000 clones, 76% of them seen once, and the ten largest clones take more than 2%. The material sequenced was PBMCs. The receptors stem from a man aged 18 to 29 in good health and CMV-seronegative.

The chain carries TRBV9 and TRBJ2-7; the match to TRBD1 covers 7 bases. Trimming took 0 bases from V and 4 from J; bases not matched to a gene: 4. Germline loops: CDR1 SGDLS, CDR2 YYNGEE. CDR3 length: 14 amino acids. This CDR3 is CASSVGLRGYEQYF. CDR3 sequence (DNA): TGTGCCAGCAGCGTAGGTCTCAGGGGGTACGAGCAGTACTTC.

This chain uses TRBV5-1 with TRBJ1-2, with D possibly TRBD1 on 5 matching bases. This CDR3 has 20 amino acids. CDR1 and CDR2 from the germline V gene are SGHRS and YFSETQ. Trimming cost V 0 bases and J 0 bases, with 24 bases left between them. The CDR3 is CASSLALRDRSPTPNYGYTF. The CDR3 nucleotides are TGCGCCAGCAGCTTGGCCCTCCGAGACAGAAGTCCAACCCCTAACTATGGCTACACCTTC.

The chain joins TRBV7-9 to TRBJ1-1, with 7 bases aligning to TRBD1. The CDR3 length is 15 residues. Trimming at V came to 4 bases and at J to 1 base, leaving 6 bases not matched to a gene. Germline lookup yields CDR1 SEHNR and CDR2 FQNEAQ (reference sequence). This CDR3 is CASSSPDRANTEAFF. In nucleotides, the CDR3 is TGTGCCAGCAGCTCCCCCGACAGGGCGAACACTGAAGCTTTCTTT.

The chain recombines TRBV6-1 with TRBJ1-2; 7 nucleotides match TRBD1. The ends lost 6 bases at V and 7 bases at J; junction bases unmatched: 8. Germline CDR1 is MNHNS and CDR2 is SASEGT. This CDR3 has 13 amino acids. This CDR3 is CASSPGGRTGYTF. The CDR3 DNA sequence: TGTGCCAGCAGCCCAGGGGGAAGAACTGGCTACACCTTC.

The chain recombines TRBV14 with TRBJ1-6, with a weak D call TRBD1 (6 bases). The CDR3 runs 14 residues. V shed 4 bases and J shed 7 bases, with 11 bases lying between them. Germline lookup yields CDR1 SGHDN and CDR2 FVKESK. DNA for the CDR3: TGTGCCAGCAGCCGACAGGTGGCGAATTCACCCCTCCACTTT. Protein sequence: CASSRQVANSPLHF.

V is TRBV7-9 and J is TRBJ2-7; 8 positions agree with TRBD2. Germline V gives CDR1 SEHNR, CDR2 FQNEAQ (reference sequence). The V gene end was trimmed by 4 bases and the J gene end by 0 bases; junction bases not matched to a gene: 2. The CDR3 runs to 14 residues. CDR3 protein: CASSSGGDSYEQYF. As DNA, the CDR3 is TGTGCCAGCAGCTCCGGGGGGGACTCCTACGAGCAGTACTTC.

This clone was counted between two and nine times. The chain carries TRBV5-1 and TRBJ2-7; 8 bases fit TRBD1. The V gene end was trimmed by 6 bases and the J gene end by 6 bases; junction bases not matched to a gene: 8. Looked up from germline, CDR1 is SGHRS and CDR2 is YFSETQ. The CDR3 runs to 13 residues. The DNA of the CDR3 is TGCGCCAGCAACGTCCCGGGGACAGGCGAGCAGTACTTC. Translation: CASNVPGTGEQYF.

The chain is built from TRBV10-2 and TRBJ1-5; 9 bases are a match to TRBD1. There are 15 residues in the CDR3. CDR1 and CDR2 (germline): WSHSY, SAAADI. Trimming took 6 bases from V and 6 from J; bases not matched to a gene: 9. The CDR3 reads CASRSGTGNGQPQHF. In nucleotides, the CDR3 is TGCGCCAGCAGGTCCGGGACAGGGAATGGTCAGCCCCAGCATTTT.

This chain connects TRBV29-1 to TRBJ1-5, with D uncertain. The CDR3 extends over 20 amino acids. V lost 2 bases and J 0 bases, leaving 26 bases between the germline ends. Per the germline V gene, CDR1 is SQVTM and CDR2 is ANQGSEA. The CDR3 here is CSVEYLCGRSSPYSNQPQHF. The CDR3 DNA is TGCAGCGTTGAATATCTCTGCGGCAGATCCAGCCCTTATAGCAATCAGCCCCAGCATTTT.

The CDR3 DNA follows: TGTGCCACGGGTCGGTGGGGGCTTGAGCAGTACTTC. As protein: CATGRWGLEQYF. The chain combines TRBV6-5 with TRBJ2-7, with D possibly being TRBD1 (6 bases). V was cut by 10 bases and J by 7 bases, with 17 bases left in between. The V gene's germline CDR1 is MNHEY and CDR2 SVGAGI. The CDR3 is 12 residues long.

The chain combines TRBV4-2 with TRBJ1-6, with a possible D match to TRBD1 (5 bases). Per the germline V gene, CDR1 is LGHNA and CDR2 is YNFKEQ. CDR3 length: 16 amino acids. V lost 3 bases and J 8 bases, leaving 17 bases between the germline ends. The CDR3 protein is CASSQINAGRYSPLHF. CDR3 DNA: TGTGCCAGCAGCCAGATCAACGCGGGACGCTATTCACCCCTCCACTTT.

This clone was found a few times. The chain employs TRBV10-1 and TRBJ2-4, with TRBD2 as a possible D gene (6 bases). V was cut by 2 bases and J by 0 bases, with 11 bases left in between. CDR1 is WNHNN and CDR2 is SYGVQD in the germline V gene (reference sequence). The CDR3 consists of 16 residues. This CDR3 is CASSEDGTVAKNIQYF. CDR3 DNA sequence: TGCGCCAGCAGTGAGGACGGGACTGTAGCCAAAAACATTCAGTACTTC.

CDR3: CASSVDQGLYEQYF. CDR3 DNA: TGTGCCAGCAGCGTAGATCAGGGGCTCTACGAGCAGTACTTC. The rearrangement links TRBV9 to TRBJ2-7, with a possible D match to TRBD1 (6 bases). The V gene's germline CDR1 is SGDLS and CDR2 YYNGEE. V lost 0 bases, J lost 3 bases, and 10 bases lay in between. CDR3 size: 14 residues. The full variable domain, in which reference TRBV9 and TRBJ2-7 provide the parts outside the CDR3, is DSGVTQTPKHLITATGQRVTLRCSPRSGDLSVYWYQQSLDQGLQFLIQYYNGEERAKGNILERFSAQQFPDLHSELNLSSLELGDSALYFCASSVDQGLYEQYFGPGTRLTVT.

The rearrangement links TRBV18 to TRBJ2-1; 10 bases match TRBD1. CDR3 length equals 16 residues. Germline V gives CDR1 KGHSH, CDR2 LQKENI. V shed 3 bases and J 11 bases; nucleotides not matched to a gene: 13. CDR3 residues: CASSPQRDRGIRKQFF. Here the CDR3 DNA reads TGTGCCAGCTCACCCCAGCGGGACAGGGGCATCAGGAAGCAGTTCTTC.

As to this clone: One end of the junction is discordant with germline, which a read error may explain. The V and J genes are TRBV7-9 and TRBJ2-3, with 8 nucleotides matching TRBD1. CDR1 and CDR2 (germline): SEHNR, FQNEAQ (reference sequence). CDR3 length: 12 amino acids. The CDR3 bases are TGTTCCAGCGGGCCGACAGGGGAGACGCAGTATTTT. It translates to CSSGPTGETQYF.

This clone was seen only a few times. The chain has TRBV4-3 and TRBJ2-5; TRBD1 aligns across 7 bases. The germline V gene has CDR1 LGHNA and CDR2 YSLEER. CDR3 size: 14 residues. Trimming at V came to 1 base and at J to 3 bases, leaving 2 bases not matched to a gene. The CDR3 nucleotides read TGCGCCAGCAGCCAAGTCGGGACAGAAGAGACCCAGTACTTC. Translating it yields CASSQVGTEETQYF.

This chain uses TRBV5-6 with TRBJ2-1, with 8 bases that match TRBD2. Trimming at V came to 2 bases and at J to 4 bases, leaving 8 bases not matched to a gene. The germline V gene encodes CDR1 SGHDT and CDR2 YYEEEE. This CDR3 comprises 16 residues. Written as DNA, the CDR3 is TGTGCCAGCAGCTTTCATGTCGGGGGGGGTTACAATGAGCAGTTCTTC. Translation: CASSFHVGGGYNEQFF.

The chain couples TRBV19 to TRBJ2-4; perhaps TRBD2 as D (7 bases). CDR1 and CDR2 from the germline V gene are LNHDA and SQIVND (reference sequence). Trimming cost V 2 bases and J 8 bases, with 19 bases left between them. The CDR3 length is 16 residues. CDR3 in DNA: TGTGCCAGTAGTATACCCGGGGGGCGAGAGGGAGACATTCAGTACTTC. Amino acids: CASSIPGGREGDIQYF. The full variable domain, with the rest looked up from reference TRBV19 and TRBJ2-4, is DGGITQSPKYLFRKEGQNVTLSCEQNLNHDAMYWYRQDPGQGLRLIYYSQIVNDFQKGDIAEGYSVSREKKESFPLTVTSAQKNPTAFYLCASSIPGGREGDIQYFGAGTRLSVL.

A few counts support this clone. The J gene is TRBJ1-6, the V gene TRBV28; 11 positions match TRBD1. V trimming: 5 bases; J trimming: 9 bases; junction bases outside the gene matches: 3. The germline V gene encodes CDR1 MDHEN and CDR2 SYDVKM. The CDR3 is 14 amino acids. The CDR3 spells CASSPGTGGSPLHF. In DNA, the CDR3 is TGTGCCAGCAGTCCTGGGACAGGGGGTTCACCCCTCCACTTT. Full variable domain (remainder filled in from reference TRBV28 and TRBJ1-6): DVKVTQSSRYLVKRTGEKVFLECVQDMDHENMFWYRQDPGLGLRLIYFSYDVKMKEKGDIPEGYSVSREKKERFSLILESASTNQTSMYLCASSPGTGGSPLHFGNGTRLTVT.

The genes are TRBV25-1 and TRBJ1-5, with D maybe TRBD1 (5 bases). V lost 3 bases to trimming and J lost 3 bases, with 12 bases between them. In germline, CDR1 is MGHDK, CDR2 SYGVNS. There are 15 residues in the CDR3. The CDR3 DNA reads as TGTGCCAGCAGTGATAGCAGGGTATTCAATCAGCCCCAGCATTTT. Translated, it gives CASSDSRVFNQPQHF.